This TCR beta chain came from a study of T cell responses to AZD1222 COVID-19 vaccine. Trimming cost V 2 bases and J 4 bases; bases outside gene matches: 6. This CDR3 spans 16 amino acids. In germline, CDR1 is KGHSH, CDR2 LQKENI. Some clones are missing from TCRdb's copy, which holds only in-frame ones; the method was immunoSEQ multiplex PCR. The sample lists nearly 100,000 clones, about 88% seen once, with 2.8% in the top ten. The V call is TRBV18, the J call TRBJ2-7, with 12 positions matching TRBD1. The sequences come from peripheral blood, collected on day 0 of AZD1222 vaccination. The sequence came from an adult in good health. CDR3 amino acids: CASSPSGTGGEYEQYF. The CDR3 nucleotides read TGTGCCAGCTCACCATCCGGGACAGGGGGCGAATACGAGCAGTACTTC.